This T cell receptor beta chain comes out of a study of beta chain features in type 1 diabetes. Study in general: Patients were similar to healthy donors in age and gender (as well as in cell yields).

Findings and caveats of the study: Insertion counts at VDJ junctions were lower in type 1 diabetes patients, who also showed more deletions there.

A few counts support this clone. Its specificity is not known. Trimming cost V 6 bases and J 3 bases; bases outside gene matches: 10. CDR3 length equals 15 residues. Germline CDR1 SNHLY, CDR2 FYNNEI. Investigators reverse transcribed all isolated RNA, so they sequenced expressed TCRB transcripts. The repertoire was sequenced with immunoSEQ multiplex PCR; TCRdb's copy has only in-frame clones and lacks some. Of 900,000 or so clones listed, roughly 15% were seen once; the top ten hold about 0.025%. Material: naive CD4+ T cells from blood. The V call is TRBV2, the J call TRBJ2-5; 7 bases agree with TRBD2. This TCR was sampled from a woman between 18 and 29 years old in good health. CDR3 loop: CASRRSMGGKETQYF. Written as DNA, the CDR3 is TGTGCCAGCAGGCGCTCGATGGGGGGGAAAGAGACCCAGTACTTC.